The 20 T cell receptor beta chains presented below share a single source sample, sequenced in a study of shared clonotypes between healthy human individuals. It was CD45RO-negative cells, positively selected for CCR7, that made up naive CD8 cells, with terminally differentiated effector memory CD45RA+ cells excluded. Produced via immunoSEQ multiplex PCR; TCRdb's table is partial and in-frame only. Of more than 500,000 clones in the sample, 90% to 95% were seen once. Sequencing was carried out using naive CD8+ T cells sorted from blood. The receptors derive from a woman in her 30s in good health.

The CDR3 coding sequence is TGTGCCAGCAGCTTACGGCAGTGGGAAGAGACCCAGTACTTC. This gives the protein CASSLRQWEETQYF. This sequence joins TRBV13 and TRBJ2-5, with D unclear. The V end was cut by 2 bases, the J end by 3 bases, with 10 bases between. Germline values: CDR1 PRHDT, CDR2 FYEKMQ (reference sequence). This CDR3 contains 14 residues.

The V and J genes are TRBV9 and TRBJ2-6; D is undetermined. The V end lost 3 bases, the J end lost 0 bases, and 13 bases lay between the germline ends. There are 17 residues in the CDR3. Per the germline V gene, CDR1 is SGDLS and CDR2 is YYNGEE. This CDR3 is CASSATRFSSGANVLTF. The CDR3 region has the DNA TGTGCCAGCAGCGCCACAAGATTCAGCTCTGGGGCCAACGTCCTGACTTTC.

V and J are TRBV7-9 and TRBJ1-1; 10 nucleotides line up with TRBD1. This CDR3 has 15 amino acids. CDR1 is SEHNR and CDR2 is FQNEAQ in the germline V gene (reference sequence). The trim removed 5 bases at V and 5 bases at J, leaving 8 bases unmatched. DNA of the CDR3: TGTGCCAGCAGCGTGAACCGGGACAGGGGAACTGAAGCTTTCTTT. Protein product: CASSVNRDRGTEAFF.

The chain couples TRBV7-8 to TRBJ2-7, with 10 bases identical to TRBD2. Losses at the gene ends were 5 bases for V and 3 bases for J; bases not matched to a gene: 4. The CDR3 is made up of 14 amino acids. CDR1 and CDR2 (germline): SGHVS, FQNEAQ. The CDR3 DNA reads as TGTGCCAGCAGCCCCCGGACTAGCGGCTACGAGCAGTACTTC. Amino acid sequence: CASSPRTSGYEQYF.

This rearrangement joins TRBV28 to TRBJ2-1; D uncertain. This CDR3 spans 17 amino acids. Germline V CDR1 and CDR2: MDHEN, SYDVKM. V lost 4 bases to trimming and J lost 2 bases, with 18 bases between them. The CDR3 DNA sequence: TGTGCCAGCAGTTGGCCCCTCAAGGCCGTGACCTACAATGAGCAGTTCTTC. Translated: CASSWPLKAVTYNEQFF.

V gene TRBV7-2 combines with J gene TRBJ1-2; D ambiguous. Trimming removed 1 base at V and 8 bases at J, with 14 bases between. The germline V gene has CDR1 SGHTA and CDR2 FQGNSA. The length of the CDR3 is 14 residues. The CDR3 nucleotides are TGTGCCAGCAGCTTAGGGGATTCTGGCGAGGGCTACACCTTC. Protein: CASSLGDSGEGYTF. The variable domain in full, with the rest retrieved from reference TRBV7-2 and TRBJ1-2, is GAGVSQSPSNKVTEKGKDVELRCDPISGHTALYWYRQSLGQGLEFLIYFQGNSAPDKSGLPSDRFSAERTGGSVSTLTIQRTQQEDSAVYLCASSLGDSGEGYTFGSGTRLTVV.

This chain uses TRBV19 with TRBJ2-2; D is uncertain. Germline assignment: CDR1 LNHDA and CDR2 SQIVND (reference sequence). With 7 bases removed from V and 7 bases from J, the gap between germline ends came to 7 bases. The CDR3 length is 11 residues. CDR3 in amino acids: CASTINGELFF. CDR3 sequence (DNA): TGTGCCAGTACTATTAACGGGGAGCTGTTTTTT.

The rearrangement uses TRBV4-1 and TRBJ1-2; 8 bases line up with TRBD1. CDR1 and CDR2 from the germline V gene are MGHRA and YSYEKL. This CDR3 is built from 16 residues. V shed 2 bases, J shed 7 bases, and the junction held 12 bases outside the gene matches. CDR3: CASSQHLRDRWAGYTF. In DNA, the CDR3 is TGCGCCAGCAGCCAACACCTCCGGGACAGGTGGGCTGGCTACACCTTC.

The chain recombines TRBV13 with TRBJ2-6, with 7 bases aligning to TRBD2. Germline V gives CDR1 PRHDT, CDR2 FYEKMQ (reference sequence). V trimming: 2 bases; J trimming: 0 bases; junction bases outside the gene matches: 13. The CDR3 covers 20 residues. For the CDR3, the DNA is TGTGCCAGCAGCTTAAGGGAGGGTGGGCAGTTGGGCTCTGGGGCCAACGTCCTGACTTTC. This translates into CASSLREGGQLGSGANVLTF. The complete variable domain, with remaining parts taken from reference TRBV13 and TRBJ2-6, reads AAGVIQSPRHLIKEKRETATLKCYPIPRHDTVYWYQQGPGQDPQFLISFYEKMQSDKGSIPDRFSAQQFSDYHSELNMSSLELGDSALYFCASSLREGGQLGSGANVLTFGAGSRLTVL.

The rearrangement joins TRBV5-6 to TRBJ2-7; a weak D match, TRBD2 (6 bases). Germline V gene data show CDR1 as SGHDT and CDR2 as YYEEEE. This CDR3 comprises 17 residues. V was trimmed by 4 bases and J by 3 bases, leaving 23 bases between them. This CDR3 is CASSTKAGGGKGYEQYF. CDR3 nucleotide sequence: TGTGCCAGCAGCACCAAAGCGGGCGGTGGGAAAGGCTACGAGCAGTACTTC. Variable domain in full (rest from reference TRBV5-6 and TRBJ2-7): DAGVTQSPTHLIKTRGQQVTLRCSPKSGHDTVSWYQQALGQGPQFIFQYYEEEERQRGNFPDRFSGHQFPNYSSELNVNALLLGDSALYLCASSTKAGGGKGYEQYFGPGTRLTVT.

Of note for this clone: Different DNA sequences within this sample yield the same CDR3. The chain recombines TRBV27 with TRBJ2-7; 9 bases align to TRBD1. The CDR3 is 13 amino acids. V was clipped by 11 bases and J by 2 bases; unmatched bases: 7. Germline CDR1 MNHEY, CDR2 SMNVEV (reference sequence). The CDR3: CASGTGSTYEQYF. The CDR3 DNA follows: TGTGCCTCCGGGACAGGGTCAACCTACGAGCAGTACTTC.

The rearrangement links TRBV4-1 to TRBJ1-2; perhaps TRBD1 as D (6 bases). Germline V CDR1 and CDR2: MGHRA, YSYEKL. Trimming removed 0 bases at V and 10 bases at J, with 18 bases between. The CDR3 totals 15 residues. The CDR3 DNA reads TGCGCCAGCAGCCAAGATCCAAGAGGACAGTTGGACTACACCTTC. Translation: CASSQDPRGQLDYTF.

The V call is TRBV15, the J call TRBJ2-7; the D is unclear. V dropped 1 base and J dropped 3 bases, with 7 bases sitting between them. Germline CDR1 reads LNHNV; CDR2 reads YYDKDF (reference sequence). This CDR3 is 13 amino acids long. CDR3 nucleotides: TGTGCCACCAGCAGAGCCGATATCTACGAGCAGTACTTC. It translates to CATSRADIYEQYF.

V and J are TRBV28 and TRBJ2-7; tentatively, D is TRBD2 (5 bases). From germline, CDR1 is MDHEN and CDR2 SYDVKM. Deletions cut 6 bases from V and 2 bases from J, with 17 bases between. CDR3 length: 15 residues. The CDR3 DNA sequence: TGTGCCAGCAGCCCCCGCGGGTTTGGCCCCTACGAGCAGTACTTC. Amino acids: CASSPRGFGPYEQYF.

V is TRBV5-5 and J is TRBJ1-1, with D unclear. This CDR3 has 13 amino acids. Deletions cut 1 base from V and 1 base from J, with 5 bases between. The germline V gene has CDR1 SGHKS and CDR2 YYEKEE (reference sequence). CDR3 sequence: CASSLTENTEAFF. The DNA for the CDR3 is TGTGCCAGCAGCTTGACCGAGAACACTGAAGCTTTCTTT.

The chain couples TRBV7-6 to TRBJ2-7; D is possibly TRBD1 (7 bases). Trimming took 8 bases from V and 4 from J, leaving 21 bases between them. The CDR3 totals 15 residues. Germline assignment: CDR1 SGHVS and CDR2 FNYEAQ. Here the CDR3 DNA reads TGTGCCAGCGCGTCTCTTGGGTCAGGGGGGTACGAGCAGTACTTC. This sequence encodes CASASLGSGGYEQYF.

V and J are TRBV27 and TRBJ2-6; no reliable D call. The CDR3 has 16 residues. The germline V gene has CDR1 MNHEY and CDR2 SMNVEV (reference sequence). The V end was cut by 6 bases, the J end by 0 bases, with 12 bases between. The CDR3 loop reads CASSSLTSSGANVLTF. The CDR3, as DNA: TGTGCCAGCAGCTCGCTAACAAGCTCTGGGGCCAACGTCCTGACTTTC.

The chain joins TRBV13 to TRBJ1-3; 7 bases agree with TRBD1. CDR3 length equals 16 residues. Looked up from germline, CDR1 is PRHDT and CDR2 is FYEKMQ (reference sequence). The ends lost 1 base at V and 6 bases at J; junction bases unmatched: 9. This CDR3 reads CASSLAGPGGENTIYF. CDR3 coding DNA: TGTGCCAGCAGCTTAGCAGGGCCAGGGGGAGAAAACACCATATATTTT. Full variable domain (outside the CDR3, taken from reference TRBV13 and TRBJ1-3): AAGVIQSPRHLIKEKRETATLKCYPIPRHDTVYWYQQGPGQDPQFLISFYEKMQSDKGSIPDRFSAQQFSDYHSELNMSSLELGDSALYFCASSLAGPGGENTIYFGEGSWLTVV.

This sequence joins TRBV27 and TRBJ1-1; D is unclear. Germline lookup yields CDR1 MNHEY and CDR2 SMNVEV (reference sequence). Trimming took 2 bases from V and 1 from J, leaving 8 bases between them. CDR3 length: 14 residues. CDR3 sequence: CASSLAGTNTEAFF. CDR3 DNA sequence: TGTGCCAGCAGTTTAGCAGGAACGAACACTGAAGCTTTCTTT.

The chain has TRBV27 and TRBJ1-1; no clear D gene. Trimming pared 2 bases from V and 0 bases from J, leaving 10 bases between. Per the germline V gene, CDR1 is MNHEY and CDR2 is SMNVEV (reference sequence). The length of the CDR3 is 15 residues. CDR3 nucleotide sequence: TGTGCCAGCAGTTTACGGCAGGATGTGAACACTGAAGCTTTCTTT. Amino acid sequence: CASSLRQDVNTEAFF.